This T cell receptor beta chain was documented in a study of blood T cell repertoires in COVID-19. As for the study in general: The analysed material was cDNA or gDNA that came from T cells, B-cell-depleted T cells, or PBMCs.

Here immunoSEQ multiplex PCR was the method, and the copy in TCRdb shows in-frame clones only, minus some. The sample has roughly 200,000 clones, approximately 86% seen once. Participant age was roughly 18 to 89 years, and participants resided in about two dozen US areas. This CDR3 has 12 amino acids. Germline CDR1 is SGHVS and CDR2 is FQNEAQ. The V end was cut by 5 bases, the J end by 7 bases, with 12 bases between. Material: PBMCs or T cells enriched from blood (not recorded which). This chain uses TRBV7-8 with TRBJ2-7; no clear D. This receptor was taken from an older woman with acute COVID-19. The CDR3 here is CASSPFESEQYF. The CDR3 nucleotides are TGTGCCAGCAGCCCATTCGAGTCAGAGCAGTACTTC.